This T cell receptor (beta chain) was sequenced during a study of human T cells and chemical hapten exposure. There are 17 residues in the CDR3. Looked up from germline, CDR1 is DFQATT and CDR2 is SNEGSKA (reference sequence). V lost 6 bases, J lost 3 bases, and 9 bases stayed unmatched. Sample time point: pre-sensitization, week 0. Treatment: therapeutic diphenylcyclopropenone sensitization with weekly scalp DPC. Each patch-test visit's blood sample preceded patch application. This clonotype occurred a few times. TCRdb re-called the RACE reads through MiXCR, storing one row per CDR3 protein. The sample has 85,000 to 120,000 distinct CDR3 sequences; roughly an eighth are singletons.

Sequenced here: whole blood, sampled in connection with sensitization to the hapten diphenylcyclopropenone (DPC). The source of this sequence is a woman between 45 and 60 years old with alopecia areata. Some clones in this sample may be carry-over from other donors' samples. The genes are TRBV20-1 and TRBJ2-2; TRBD2 matches at 14 bases. The DNA of the CDR3 is TGCAGTGCCCTTGGGACTAGCGGGAGTTGGCACACCGGGGAGCTGTTTTTT. Its translation: CSALGTSGSWHTGELFF.